What follows is one T cell receptor beta chain and its context. Seattle researchers signed up patients amid active infection and tracked them longitudinally. The CDR3 is made up of 16 amino acids. Germline assignment: CDR1 SEHNR and CDR2 FQNEAQ (reference sequence). V trimming: 7 bases; J trimming: 2 bases; junction bases outside the gene matches: 10. This record belongs to a study of blood T cell repertoires in COVID-19. Study overall: Sample material is recorded as cDNA or gDNA derived from T cells, B-cell-depleted T cells, or PBMCs.

Methods used by the authors: Reference gene primer amplification gave nucleated cell count estimates. Assay used: immunoSEQ multiplex PCR; TCRdb lists only in-frame clones, some missing. The V and J calls and the clone size are those of that table, but D and trimming were determined from the DNA. The sample lists roughly 250,000 clones, approximately 92% occurring once. Sequenced input: peripheral blood. The genes are TRBV7-9 and TRBJ2-2, with TRBD1 matching 7 bases. This receptor was obtained from a person aged 18 to 35 with COVID-19, enrolled during active disease. CDR3 bases: TGTGCCAGCATGAGAGGGACAGACTATAACACCGGGGAGCTGTTTTTT. This codes for CASMRGTDYNTGELFF.